The 21 T cell receptor beta chains listed next were all sequenced from one sample in a study of graft-versus-host responses after intestinal transplantation. The data were produced by immunoSEQ multiplex PCR, yet TCRdb's version contains in-frame clones alone and is incomplete. The sample carries around 10,000 clones, approximately 32% recorded once. The sequenced sample was alloreactive CD4+ T cells from a mixed lymphocyte reaction culture, obtained before transplantation. Subset defined: CFSE-low proliferating T cells sorted from approximately 6-day pre-transplant mixed lymphocyte reaction (GvH or HvG direction). These receptors originate from a human patient who was an organ donor for intestinal transplantation.

In this sample, this clone turned up a few times. J is TRBJ2-1 and V is TRBV9; 11 nucleotides match TRBD2. J lost 6 bases, V lost 3 bases, and 5 bases had no gene match. The CDR3 consists of 15 residues. Germline CDR1 reads SGDLS; CDR2 reads YYNGEE. The CDR3 loop reads CASSATSGDLNEQFF. CDR3 nucleotides: TGTGCCAGCAGCGCGACTAGCGGGGATCTCAATGAGCAGTTCTTC.

This clone qualifies as medium-sized (0.01 to 0.1%). This chain joins TRBV10-1 and TRBJ1-6; a weak D match, TRBD1 (5 bases). This CDR3 has 17 residues. Trimming removed 7 bases at V and 3 bases at J, with 19 bases between. Germline V gene sequence: CDR1 WNHNN, CDR2 SYGVQD (reference sequence). The CDR3 reads CASTPNPRGIYNSPLHF. In DNA form, the CDR3 reads TGCGCCAGCACCCCCAATCCTAGGGGAATCTATAATTCACCCCTCCACTTT.

The chain employs TRBV7-2 and TRBJ2-7; D not certain. Germline values: CDR1 SGHTA, CDR2 FQGNSA. CDR3 length: 12 residues. V was cut by 3 bases and J by 4 bases, with 7 bases left in between. CDR3 sequence (DNA): TGTGCCAGCAGCTTCTCAGGTTACGAGCAGTACTTC. Protein sequence: CASSFSGYEQYF.

This clone was detected only once. The chain has TRBV27 and TRBJ1-6, with 7 bases lining up with TRBD1. The V and J ends lost 6 bases and 11 bases, in that order; junction bases with no gene match: 10. This CDR3 spans 14 amino acids. Germline CDR1 and CDR2: MNHEY and SMNVEV (reference sequence). The DNA of the CDR3 is TGTGCCAGCAGCCTTGACAGGGTGGGGCCACCCCTCCACTTT. Translating gives CASSLDRVGPPLHF.

The chain is built from TRBV11-2 and TRBJ1-3; D might be TRBD1 (5 bases). The CDR3 spans 17 residues. The V end lost 2 bases, the J end lost 2 bases, and 16 bases lay between the germline ends. From germline, CDR1 is SGHAT and CDR2 FQNNGV. The CDR3 DNA reads as TGTGCCAGCAGCTTATTCGACCAGGGCCTAACTGGAAACACCATATATTTT. Encoded protein: CASSLFDQGLTGNTIYF. The full variable domain, completed using reference TRBV11-2 and TRBJ1-3, is EAGVAQSPRYKIIEKRQSVAFWCNPISGHATLYWYQQILGQGPKLLIQFQNNGVVDDSQLPKDRFSAERLKGVDSTLKIQPAKLEDSAVYLCASSLFDQGLTGNTIYFGEGSWLTVV.

V and J are TRBV15 and TRBJ1-5; D ambiguous. V lost 5 bases and J lost 6, with 11 bases in between. The germline V gene has CDR1 LNHNV and CDR2 YYDKDF (reference sequence). The CDR3 has 13 amino acids. The CDR3 reads CATSGSPVQPQHF. The CDR3 coding sequence is TGTGCCACCAGCGGCTCCCCAGTTCAGCCCCAGCATTTT.

The gene calls are TRBV7-6 and TRBJ2-3; 9 positions match TRBD2. V dropped 1 base and J dropped 1; count of bases not matched to a gene: 9. The CDR3 has 18 residues. Germline V gene sequence: CDR1 SGHVS, CDR2 FNYEAQ. The CDR3 DNA sequence: TGTGCCAGCAGCTTAGGGCCGCGGGGGGGCCGGGGCACAGATACGCAGTATTTT. Translating gives CASSLGPRGGRGTDTQYF.

The genes are TRBV5-1 and TRBJ1-2; tentatively, D is TRBD1 (6 bases). The CDR3 sequence is 14 residues long. Trimming removed 4 bases at V and 3 bases at J, with 13 bases between. Germline CDR1 and CDR2: SGHRS and YFSETQ. This CDR3 reads CASSPSAGDYGYTF. In DNA, the CDR3 is TGCGCCAGCAGCCCGTCAGCAGGGGACTATGGCTACACCTTC.

In this sample, this clone turned up a few times. The gene calls are TRBV5-4 and TRBJ1-2, with unresolved D. CDR3 length: 16 amino acids. Germline V gene sequence: CDR1 SGHNT, CDR2 YYREEE (reference sequence). V gave up 2 bases and J gave up 4 bases, with 18 bases separating them. CDR3: CASSLPQVVGLYGYTF. In DNA, the CDR3 is TGTGCCAGCAGCTTACCTCAGGTAGTAGGCCTCTATGGCTACACCTTC.

This clone was detected a few times. The chain uses TRBV7-3 and TRBJ2-7; TRBD1 might be the D (6 bases). There are 13 residues in the CDR3. Per germline, CDR1 SGHTA and CDR2 FQGTGA. V was pared by 5 bases and J by 1 base, with 9 bases between. The CDR3 loop reads CASSVTGSYEQYF. The CDR3 DNA sequence: TGTGCCAGCAGCGTGACAGGTTCCTACGAGCAGTACTTC.

This clone was observed a few times. The CDR3 sequence: CASRSSMGGDWPYTDTQYF. In DNA form, the CDR3 reads TGTGCCAGTAGATCGAGTATGGGGGGGGACTGGCCTTACACAGATACGCAGTATTTT. J is TRBJ2-3 and V is TRBV19; the match to TRBD2 covers 7 bases. The CDR3 length is 19 residues. CDR1 is LNHDA, CDR2 SQIVND, per germline (reference sequence). Trimming at V came to 6 bases and at J to 2 bases, leaving 20 bases not matched to a gene.

As to this clone: This likely traces to a read error, being one base from a far larger clone. V is TRBV9 and J is TRBJ2-5; 7 bases fit TRBD2. This CDR3 spans 14 amino acids. CDR1 and CDR2 from the germline V gene are SGDLS and YYNGEE. V lost 0 bases and J lost 9; bases outside the gene matches: 8. CDR3 nucleotide sequence: TGTGCCAGCAGCGTAGCTCGGCTAGCGGAGGCCCAGTACTTC. This encodes CASSVARLAEAQYF.

The gene calls are TRBV27 and TRBJ2-7, with 10 nucleotides matching TRBD1. Germline-derived CDR1 and CDR2 are MNHEY and SMNVEV (reference sequence). The CDR3 length is 15 residues. V lost 5 bases to trimming and J lost 2 bases; unmatched junction nucleotides: 6. The chain's CDR3 is CASSTPGQGTYEQYF. As DNA, the CDR3 is TGTGCCAGCAGTACCCCGGGACAGGGGACCTACGAGCAGTACTTC.

Only a few counts were recorded for this clone. This chain joins TRBV7-2 and TRBJ2-4; 8 bases are a match to TRBD2. V lost 4 bases and J lost 4; bases outside the gene matches: 9. The CDR3 has 16 residues. Germline assignment: CDR1 SGHTA and CDR2 FQGNSA. This CDR3 is CASSSHGGAGKNIQYF. DNA of the CDR3: TGTGCCAGCAGCTCCCACGGGGGGGCCGGAAAAAACATTCAGTACTTC.

This clone was found a few times. The rearrangement uses TRBV28 and TRBJ1-2; perhaps TRBD1 as D (6 bases). Deletions cut 6 bases from V and 10 bases from J, with 15 bases between. The CDR3 length is 12 residues. Per the germline V gene, CDR1 is MDHEN and CDR2 is SYDVKM. Here the CDR3 DNA reads TGTGCCAGCAGCCAGGGACAACTAGTCTACACCTTC. Translated, it gives CASSQGQLVYTF.

DNA for the CDR3: TGTGCCAGCACTAAAGCGAACACCGGGGAGCTGTTTTTT. Its translation: CASTKANTGELFF. The chain carries TRBV2 and TRBJ2-2; D is unresolved. The germline V and J ends were trimmed by 7 bases and 0 bases, with 6 bases remaining between them. CDR3 size: 13 residues. Germline assignment: CDR1 SNHLY and CDR2 FYNNEI. The entire variable domain, with the rest obtained from reference TRBV2 and TRBJ2-2, is as follows: EPEVTQTPSHQVTQMGQEVILRCVPISNHLYFYWYRQILGQKVEFLVSFYNNEISEKSEIFDDQFSVERPDGSNFTLKIRSTKLEDSAMYFCASTKANTGELFFGEGSRLTVL.

This clone was detected a few times. V is TRBV18 and J is TRBJ2-2; TRBD1 is a possible D gene (5 bases). V lost 1 base and J lost 3, with 6 bases in between. The CDR3 spans 14 residues. CDR1 and CDR2 from the germline V gene are KGHSH and LQKENI. This CDR3 reads CASSPQGYTGELFF. The CDR3 nucleotides read TGTGCCAGCTCACCACAGGGGTACACCGGGGAGCTGTTTTTT.

V gene TRBV9 combines with J gene TRBJ1-1, with TRBD1 matching over 8 bases. Germline CDR1 SGDLS, CDR2 YYNGEE. The CDR3 is 16 residues long. V lost 3 bases, J lost 2 bases, and 9 bases stayed unmatched. The CDR3 here is CASSGRQGLLNTEAFF. The CDR3 bases are TGTGCCAGCAGCGGTCGACAGGGGTTGTTAAACACTGAAGCTTTCTTT. Full variable domain (outside the CDR3, taken from reference TRBV9 and TRBJ1-1): DSGVTQTPKHLITATGQRVTLRCSPRSGDLSVYWYQQSLDQGLQFLIQYYNGEERAKGNILERFSAQQFPDLHSELNLSSLELGDSALYFCASSGRQGLLNTEAFFGQGTRLTVV.

This clone turned up a few times. The rearrangement links TRBV27 to TRBJ1-6; D might be TRBD1 (5 bases). CDR3 length: 17 amino acids. Trimming shortened V by 5 bases and J by 2 bases, and 16 bases separated the two germline ends. Germline V gene lookup returns CDR1 MNHEY and CDR2 SMNVEV (reference sequence). Here the CDR3 reads CASSPRIRGAYNSPLHF. In DNA, the CDR3 is TGTGCCAGCAGTCCCCGTATTAGGGGCGCCTATAATTCACCCCTCCACTTT.

V gene TRBV6-5 combines with J gene TRBJ2-5; tentatively, D is TRBD2 (6 bases). The CDR3 is made up of 15 amino acids. Germline CDR1 reads MNHEY; CDR2 reads SVGAGI. Trimming shortened V by 1 base and J by 1 base, and 10 bases separated the two germline ends. This chain's CDR3 is CASSYWTTLQETQYF. CDR3 nucleotide sequence: TGTGCCAGCAGTTACTGGACTACCCTCCAAGAGACCCAGTACTTC.

This clone was seen only a few times. The V call is TRBV9, the J call TRBJ2-7; 12 bases map to TRBD1. The germline gives CDR1 SGDLS, CDR2 YYNGEE. This CDR3 contains 14 residues. With V trimmed by 5 bases and J by 6 bases, 6 bases remained unmatched. The CDR3 sequence: CASSTGTGGFEQYF. The CDR3 DNA sequence: TGTGCCAGCAGTACCGGGACAGGGGGCTTCGAGCAGTACTTC.